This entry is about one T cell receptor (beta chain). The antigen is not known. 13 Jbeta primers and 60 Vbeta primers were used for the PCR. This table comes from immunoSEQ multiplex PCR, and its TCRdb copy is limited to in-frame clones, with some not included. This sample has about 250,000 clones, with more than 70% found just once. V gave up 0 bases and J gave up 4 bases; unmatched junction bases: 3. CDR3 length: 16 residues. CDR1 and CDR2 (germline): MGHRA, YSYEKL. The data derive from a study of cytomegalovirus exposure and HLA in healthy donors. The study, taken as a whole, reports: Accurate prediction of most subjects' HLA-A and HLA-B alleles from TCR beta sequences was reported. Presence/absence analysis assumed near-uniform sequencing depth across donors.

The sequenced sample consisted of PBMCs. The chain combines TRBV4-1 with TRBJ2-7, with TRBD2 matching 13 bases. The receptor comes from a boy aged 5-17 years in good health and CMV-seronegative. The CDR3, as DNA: TGCGCCAGCAGCCAAGAGGTACTAGCGGGAGGGTACGAGCAGTACTTC. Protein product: CASSQEVLAGGYEQYF.